This T cell receptor (beta chain) was obtained from a study of CD8+ T cells in alopecia areata. CDR1 and CDR2 (germline): MGHDK, SYGVNS. V was trimmed by 1 base and J by 4 bases, leaving 12 bases between them. The CDR3 covers 15 residues. This clone was counted once. As the sequencing template, cDNA was produced by extracting RNA and reverse transcribing it. Clones were read by immunoSEQ multiplex PCR, and TCRdb kept only the in-frame ones, dropping some. The repertoire holds about 250,000 clones, with 67% as singletons. The genes are TRBV25-1 and TRBJ2-3, with a possible D match to TRBD1 (5 bases). Here the sequenced sample was CD4+ T cells sorted from blood, taken at week 0. The receptor was derived from a human donor with alopecia areata. Here the CDR3 reads CASSEWAGLSDTQYF. The CDR3 DNA follows: TGTGCCAGCAGTGAATGGGCAGGGTTGTCAGATACGCAGTATTTT.